These 32 T cell receptor beta chains were all obtained from the same sample, sequenced in a study of vaccination and CD4 T cells after COVID-19. These receptors have no identified antigens. The Oncomine TCR Beta short-read assay generated sequence data from the DNA of cultured CD4+ T cells. One entry per CDR3 protein, called by TCRdb with MiXCR from the PCR reads. This table has around 21,000 distinct CDR3 sequences, 55% to 70% appearing once. Treatment meaning: roughly 10-day PBMC culture with coronavirus spike peptide pools or control peptides (ViraFEST assay). Sequenced here: CD4+ T cells from blood, cultured in vitro, sampled after SARS-CoV-2 vaccination. Receptor source: a human donor who had recovered from COVID-19.

The chain links TRBV2 to TRBJ2-7; no definite D call. Germline CDR1 is SNHLY and CDR2 is FYNNEI. The CDR3 is 12 amino acids. Trimming pared 5 bases from V and 4 bases from J, leaving 9 bases between. DNA of the CDR3: TGTGCCAGCAGTCCCAGTCTGTACGAGCAGTACTTC. Amino acids: CASSPSLYEQYF.

The chain combines TRBV10-3 with TRBJ1-1; D not resolved. Germline CDR1 reads ENHRY; CDR2 reads SYGVKD. V was trimmed by 3 bases and J by 11 bases, leaving 22 bases between them. The CDR3 consists of 15 residues. The CDR3 DNA reads TGTGCCATCAGTGACCCGACACAAACAATGGGAGGTGCTTTCTTT. Translation: CAISDPTQTMGGAFF.

V is TRBV7-2 and J is TRBJ2-5; 11 bases line up with TRBD2. The CDR3 runs 16 residues. V trimming: 3 bases; J trimming: 5 bases; junction bases outside the gene matches: 8. CDR1 and CDR2 from the germline V gene are SGHTA and FQGNSA. The CDR3 DNA reads TGTGCCAGCAGCTTCGGTAGCGGGAGGGCTCGTGAGACCCAGTACTTC. Translation gives CASSFGSGRARETQYF.

This clonotype has a handful of counts. The chain joins TRBV6-1 to TRBJ2-5; possible D gene TRBD1, 6 bases. V was trimmed by 7 bases and J by 4 bases, leaving 19 bases between them. CDR1 and CDR2 from the germline V gene are MNHNS and SASEGT. The CDR3 has 15 residues. In DNA, the CDR3 is TGTGCCAGCACCCTGGTGGGGGCGAGATCAGAGACCCAGTACTTC. Translated: CASTLVGARSETQYF.

This clonotype appeared once. The chain carries TRBV27 and TRBJ2-7; TRBD1 matches 7 bases. Looked up from germline, CDR1 is MNHEY and CDR2 is SMNVEV (reference sequence). This CDR3 comprises 15 residues. Unmatched junction bases numbered 4, after V lost 2 bases and J lost 0 bases. Here the CDR3 DNA reads TGTGCCAGCAGTTTAGAGGGACAGTCCTCCTACGAGCAGTACTTC. Protein: CASSLEGQSSYEQYF.

There are a few counts of this clonotype. This sequence joins TRBV6-1 and TRBJ2-2; D is unresolved. CDR3 length equals 14 residues. Trimming pared 2 bases from V and 6 bases from J, leaving 10 bases between. The germline V gene has CDR1 MNHNS and CDR2 SASEGT. In DNA form, the CDR3 reads TGTGCCAGCAGTGAACACTGGCGCTCCGGGGAGCTGTTTTTT. This codes for CASSEHWRSGELFF.

This clonotype was counted only a few times. The genes are TRBV20-1 and TRBJ1-2; the D gene is possibly TRBD1 (6 bases). The CDR3 length is 12 residues. Germline V gene data show CDR1 as DFQATT and CDR2 as SNEGSKA (reference sequence). Trimming left V 3 bases short and J 7 bases short, with 12 bases between. CDR3 nucleotide sequence: TGCAGTGCTAGTGCGGGGGCAGGTGGCTACACCTTC. Translated: CSASAGAGGYTF.

This chain uses TRBV7-7 with TRBJ2-5; 8 bases map to TRBD1. V lost 1 base to trimming and J lost 1 base; unmatched junction nucleotides: 2. Germline V gene lookup returns CDR1 SSHAT and CDR2 FNYEAQ (reference sequence). This CDR3 region has 15 residues. The CDR3 spells CASSLDRGSQETQYF. The CDR3 DNA reads TGTGCCAGCAGCTTAGACAGGGGGTCCCAAGAGACCCAGTACTTC. The whole variable domain, remainder taken from reference TRBV7-7 and TRBJ2-5, is GAGVSQSPRYKVTKRGQDVTLRCDPISSHATLYWYQQALGQGPEFLTYFNYEAQPDKSGLPSDRFSAERPEGSISTLTIQRTEQRDSAMYRCASSLDRGSQETQYFGPGTRLLVL.

The chain combines TRBV6-1 with TRBJ1-1, with unresolved D. The CDR3 extends over 14 amino acids. Germline V gene data show CDR1 as MNHNS and CDR2 as SASEGT. V was trimmed by 7 bases and J by 0 bases, leaving 12 bases between them. The CDR3 sequence: CASMSFRVNTEAFF. DNA for the CDR3: TGTGCCAGCATGAGTTTTCGGGTGAACACTGAAGCTTTCTTT.

The rearrangement links TRBV19 to TRBJ2-1; TRBD2 matches at 9 bases. V was clipped by 6 bases and J by 7 bases; unmatched bases: 13. Germline CDR1 is LNHDA and CDR2 is SQIVND (reference sequence). CDR3 length: 16 residues. CDR3 sequence: CASRSREAGGNNEQFF. The CDR3 region has the DNA TGTGCCAGTAGGTCCAGGGAGGCGGGAGGGAATAATGAGCAGTTCTTC.

The J gene is TRBJ1-2, the V gene TRBV5-4, with 7 bases identical to TRBD1. V gave up 0 bases and J gave up 2 bases; unmatched junction bases: 1. Germline V CDR1 and CDR2: SGHNT, YYREEE (reference sequence). The CDR3 spans 14 residues. The CDR3 sequence is CASSLEQGNYGYTF. In DNA, the CDR3 is TGTGCCAGCAGCTTGGAACAGGGGAACTATGGCTACACCTTC.

On this clonotype itself: At one boundary the junction diverges from the germline segment, which might be a read error. This sequence joins TRBV19 and TRBJ2-5; D gene uncertain. The CDR3 runs 13 residues. CDR1 and CDR2 (germline): LNHDA, SQIVND (reference sequence). DNA for the CDR3: TGTGCCAGTAGTATTCGGGCCCAAGGGACCCAGTACTTC. This translates into CASSIRAQGTQYF.

V is TRBV5-1 and J is TRBJ1-2, with 7 bases lining up with TRBD1. Losses at the gene ends were 0 bases for V and 5 bases for J; bases not matched to a gene: 7. The CDR3 is 15 amino acids. Germline loops: CDR1 SGHRS, CDR2 YFSETQ. CDR3 sequence: CASSLGGQAMYGYTF. The CDR3 coding sequence is TGCGCCAGCAGCTTGGGTGGACAGGCCATGTATGGCTACACCTTC.

This clonotype has more than one count but fewer than ten. V and J are TRBV24-1 and TRBJ2-5; D ambiguous. The V and J ends lost 5 bases and 2 bases respectively, with 8 bases between them. Germline V lookup: CDR1 KGHDR, CDR2 SFDVKD. The CDR3 length is 13 residues. In DNA, the CDR3 is TGTGCCACCAGTGCGGGTGGTCAAGAGACCCAGTACTTC. It codes for CATSAGGQETQYF.

V is TRBV7-9 and J is TRBJ2-2; D possibly corresponds to TRBD1 (6 bases). V was trimmed by 2 bases and J by 0 bases, leaving 10 bases between them. CDR1 and CDR2 from the germline V gene are SEHNR and FQNEAQ (reference sequence). This CDR3 has 16 amino acids. CDR3 amino acids: CASSLLGAANTGELFF. In nucleotides, the CDR3 is TGTGCCAGCAGCTTATTGGGGGCAGCGAACACCGGGGAGCTGTTTTTT.

The chain's CDR3 is CASSAGDGLNQPQHF. The CDR3, as DNA: TGCGCCAGCAGCGCGGGGGACGGACTCAATCAGCCCCAGCATTTT. The chain links TRBV5-1 to TRBJ1-5, with D possibly being TRBD1 (5 bases). V shed 4 bases and J shed 3 bases, with 14 bases lying between them. The germline V gene encodes CDR1 SGHRS and CDR2 YFSETQ. The CDR3 has 15 amino acids.

J is TRBJ1-5 and V is TRBV2; D remains ambiguous. Germline V lookup: CDR1 SNHLY, CDR2 FYNNEI. V lost 3 bases to trimming and J lost 2 bases, with 17 bases between them. The CDR3 contains 17 residues. CDR3 in DNA: TGTGCCAGCAGTGAGGGAGTTGCTGGATCCGGCAATCAGCCCCAGCATTTT. This encodes CASSEGVAGSGNQPQHF.

The V and J genes are TRBV12-3 or TRBV12-4 and TRBJ1-1; D remains unclear. The CDR3 spans 14 residues. Trimming cost V 4 bases and J 1 base, with 10 bases left between them. The CDR3 sequence is CASSWRGENTEAFF. For the CDR3, the DNA is TGTGCCAGCAGTTGGCGGGGAGAGAACACTGAAGCTTTCTTT.

CDR3 amino acids: CATSLGGRQPQHF. CDR3 coding DNA: TGTGCCACCTCCTTGGGGGGGAGGCAGCCCCAGCATTTT. This chain joins TRBV19 and TRBJ1-5; weak D call: TRBD1 (5 bases). CDR3 length equals 13 residues. The V end was cut by 10 bases, the J end by 7 bases, with 17 bases between. CDR1 and CDR2 (germline): LNHDA, SQIVND (reference sequence).

V and J are TRBV20-1 and TRBJ2-2, with 7 positions matching TRBD2. The CDR3 extends over 13 amino acids. Trimming cost V 6 bases and J 7 bases; bases outside gene matches: 8. Germline lookup yields CDR1 DFQATT and CDR2 SNEGSKA (reference sequence). The CDR3 DNA reads TGCAGTGCCCGGGGAGGGGTGGGCGGGGAGCTGTTTTTT. It codes for CSARGGVGGELFF.

CDR3 nucleotide sequence: TGTGCCAGCAGTTTAGCGGGGACTTTGGGGGTGGGGGTGGAGACCCAGTACTTC. Translation gives CASSLAGTLGVGVETQYF. The V gene is TRBV28, the J gene TRBJ2-5; TRBD2 might be the D (6 bases). Germline CDR1 is MDHEN and CDR2 is SYDVKM. The length of the CDR3 is 18 residues. The V and J ends lost 2 bases and 5 bases respectively, with 24 bases between them.

The genes are TRBV7-2 and TRBJ2-7; D not certain. Trimming removed 0 bases at V and 6 bases at J, with 9 bases between. The V gene's germline CDR1 is SGHTA and CDR2 FQGNSA. The CDR3 is 13 residues long. The CDR3 bases are TGTGCCAGCAGCTTAGCTCCCCAGACCGAGCAGTACTTC. Translating gives CASSLAPQTEQYF.

This chain connects TRBV5-4 to TRBJ2-5; TRBD1 aligns across 10 bases. The CDR3 is 16 amino acids. CDR1 SGHNT and CDR2 YYREEE come from the germline V gene (reference sequence). The junction had 7 bases not matched to a gene; V was cut back by 0 bases and J by 5 bases. CDR3 nucleotides: TGTGCCAGCAGCTTGGCCAGGACAGGGGGGAAGGAGACCCAGTACTTC. It specifies CASSLARTGGKETQYF.

This clonotype was counted between two and nine times. V is TRBV20-1 and J is TRBJ2-7; D might be TRBD2 (6 bases). V lost 5 bases, J lost 0 bases, and 11 bases lay in between. Germline V gene lookup returns CDR1 DFQATT and CDR2 SNEGSKA (reference sequence). The CDR3 extends over 13 amino acids. CDR3 bases: TGCAGTGCTGGCCTTAGCGGCTCCTACGAGCAGTACTTC. Amino acid sequence: CSAGLSGSYEQYF.

The chain combines TRBV11-2 with TRBJ1-2; D is undetermined. Trimming shortened V by 5 bases and J by 0 bases, and 7 bases separated the two germline ends. There are 13 residues in the CDR3. CDR1 is SGHAT, CDR2 FQNNGV, per germline. Here the CDR3 DNA reads TGTGCCAGCAGCCTGACACCTAACTATGGCTACACCTTC. This translates into CASSLTPNYGYTF. Drawing the rest from reference TRBV11-2 and TRBJ1-2, the complete variable domain is EAGVAQSPRYKIIEKRQSVAFWCNPISGHATLYWYQQILGQGPKLLIQFQNNGVVDDSQLPKDRFSAERLKGVDSTLKIQPAKLEDSAVYLCASSLTPNYGYTFGSGTRLTVV.

This rearrangement joins TRBV19 to TRBJ1-1; 7 bases map to TRBD1. CDR3 length: 14 amino acids. V was pared by 6 bases and J by 4 bases, with 8 bases of the junction left unmatched. Looked up from germline, CDR1 is LNHDA and CDR2 is SQIVND (reference sequence). The CDR3 sequence: CASRKTGISTEAFF. The CDR3, as DNA: TGTGCCAGTAGGAAGACAGGGATTAGCACTGAAGCTTTCTTT. Full variable domain (outside the CDR3, taken from reference TRBV19 and TRBJ1-1): DGGITQSPKYLFRKEGQNVTLSCEQNLNHDAMYWYRQDPGQGLRLIYYSQIVNDFQKGDIAEGYSVSREKKESFPLTVTSAQKNPTAFYLCASRKTGISTEAFFGQGTRLTVV.

The V gene is TRBV7-2, the J gene TRBJ2-2, with 7 bases identical to TRBD2. The germline V gene has CDR1 SGHTA and CDR2 FQGNSA. This CDR3 has 16 amino acids. The J segment lost 1 base and the V segment lost 7 bases, leaving 9 bases of the junction unmatched. CDR3: CASTRGVAWNTGELFF. CDR3 in DNA: TGTGCCAGCACTCGGGGGGTGGCGTGGAACACCGGGGAGCTGTTTTTT.

Notes on this clonotype: This is likely a read error, given that the CDR3 carries no conserved phenylalanine or tryptophan at its end. The chain is built from TRBV6-1 and TRBJ2-2, with a possible D match to TRBD2 (6 bases). Germline V CDR1 and CDR2: MNHNS, SASEGT. The CDR3 extends over 16 amino acids. V was shortened by 1 base and J by 4 bases, with 13 bases between the two germline ends. The CDR3 protein is CASSEVWDLLTGELFL. The CDR3 nucleotides read TGTGCCAGCAGTGAAGTGTGGGACTTGCTCACCGGGGAGCTGTTTCTT.

The chain uses TRBV7-2 and TRBJ2-5, with 9 positions matching TRBD1. Germline V lookup: CDR1 SGHTA, CDR2 FQGNSA. CDR3 length: 15 amino acids. J lost 6 bases, V lost 5 bases, and 10 bases had no gene match. The CDR3 DNA sequence: TGTGCCAGCAGCCCAGGCGGGACAGGGTCGCAGACCCAGTACTTC. It yields the protein CASSPGGTGSQTQYF.

There are a few counts of this clonotype. This chain links TRBV20-1 with TRBJ2-1, with D perhaps TRBD2 (5 bases). Per the germline V gene, CDR1 is DFQATT and CDR2 is SNEGSKA (reference sequence). V lost 4 bases to trimming and J lost 0 bases, with 13 bases between them. CDR3 size: 15 residues. The CDR3 coding sequence is TGCAGTGCTACAGGCGGGTGGAGCTCCTACAATGAGCAGTTCTTC. The encoded protein is CSATGGWSSYNEQFF.

This chain connects TRBV12-3 or TRBV12-4 to TRBJ2-5; no clear D. CDR3 length: 11 amino acids. V gave up 3 bases and J gave up 5 bases, with 4 bases separating them. CDR3 in amino acids: CASSLSETQYF. CDR3 nucleotides: TGTGCCAGCAGTTTGAGCGAGACCCAGTACTTC.

The gene calls are TRBV27 and TRBJ1-2, with 8 bases lining up with TRBD1. J gave up 8 bases and V 5 bases, and 16 bases lay outside the gene matches. This CDR3 region has 16 residues. The germline V gene encodes CDR1 MNHEY and CDR2 SMNVEV (reference sequence). This CDR3 is CASSLLSGQGAEGYTF. The CDR3 region has the DNA TGTGCCAGCAGTCTTCTCTCAGGACAGGGTGCCGAGGGCTACACCTTC.